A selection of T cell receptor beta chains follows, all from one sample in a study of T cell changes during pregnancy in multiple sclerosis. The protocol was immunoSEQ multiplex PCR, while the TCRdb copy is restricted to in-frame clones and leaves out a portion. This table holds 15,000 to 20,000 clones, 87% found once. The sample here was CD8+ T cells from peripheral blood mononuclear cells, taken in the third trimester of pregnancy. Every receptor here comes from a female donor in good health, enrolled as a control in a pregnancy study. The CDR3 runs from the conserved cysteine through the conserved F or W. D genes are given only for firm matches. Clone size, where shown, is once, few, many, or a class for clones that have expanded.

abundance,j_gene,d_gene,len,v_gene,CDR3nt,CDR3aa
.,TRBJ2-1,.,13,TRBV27,TGTGCCAGCAGCTTAGGCGGGGAAAATGAGCAGTTCTTC,CASSLGGENEQFF
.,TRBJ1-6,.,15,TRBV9,TGTGCCAGCAGCTCTGCGGGGGGGATTAATTCACCCCTCCACTTT,CASSSAGGINSPLHF
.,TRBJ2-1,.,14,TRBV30,TGTGCCTGGGAAACGGAGGGCCAAAGGAATGAGCAGTTCTTC,CAWETEGQRNEQFF
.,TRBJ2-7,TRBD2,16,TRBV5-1,TGCGCCAGCAGCTTAGATCGAGCTAGCGGGAGTGGAGAGCAGTACTTC,CASSLDRASGSGEQYF
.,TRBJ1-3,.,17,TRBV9,TGTGCCAGCAGCGTCGCTCCGTCCGCTAACTCTGGAAACACCATATATTTT,CASSVAPSANSGNTIYF
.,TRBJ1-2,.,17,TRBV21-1,TGTGCCAGCAGCAAACGACAGGGGCGCGGGTATAACTATGGCTACACCTTC,CASSKRQGRGYNYGYTF
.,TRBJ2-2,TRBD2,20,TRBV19,TGTGCCAGTAGTATGATGGGCCCGGGAACTAGCGGGGAGAACACCGGGGAGCTGTTTTTT,CASSMMGPGTSGENTGELFF
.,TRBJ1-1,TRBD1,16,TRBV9,TGTGCCAGCAGCGTTCTCCCGGGACAGGGGAACACTGAAGCTTTCTTT,CASSVLPGQGNTEAFF
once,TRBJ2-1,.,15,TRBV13,TGTGCCAGCAGCTCCGACAGCTTTTCCTACAATGAGCAGTTCTTC,CASSSDSFSYNEQFF
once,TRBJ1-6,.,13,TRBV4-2,TGTGCCAGCAGCCGGGGAGGAGATTCACCCCTCCACTTT,CASSRGGDSPLHF
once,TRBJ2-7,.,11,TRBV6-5,TGTGCCAGCAGTTACGGTCGGGTGCAGTACTTC,CASSYGRVQYF
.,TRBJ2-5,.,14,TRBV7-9,TGTGCCAGCAGCTTAGTAGGTAGCCAGGAGACCCAGTACTTC,CASSLVGSQETQYF
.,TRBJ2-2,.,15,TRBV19,TGTGCCAGTAGTACCCGGACACCGAACACCGGGGAGCTGTTTTTT,CASSTRTPNTGELFF
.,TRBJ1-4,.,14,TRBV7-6,TGTGCCAGCAGCTTACAATTCGGAGGCGAAAAACTGTTTTTT,CASSLQFGGEKLFF
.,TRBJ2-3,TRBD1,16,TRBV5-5,TGTGCCAGCAGCTTGCTGGGGACAGGGGACCCAGATACGCAGTATTTT,CASSLLGTGDPDTQYF